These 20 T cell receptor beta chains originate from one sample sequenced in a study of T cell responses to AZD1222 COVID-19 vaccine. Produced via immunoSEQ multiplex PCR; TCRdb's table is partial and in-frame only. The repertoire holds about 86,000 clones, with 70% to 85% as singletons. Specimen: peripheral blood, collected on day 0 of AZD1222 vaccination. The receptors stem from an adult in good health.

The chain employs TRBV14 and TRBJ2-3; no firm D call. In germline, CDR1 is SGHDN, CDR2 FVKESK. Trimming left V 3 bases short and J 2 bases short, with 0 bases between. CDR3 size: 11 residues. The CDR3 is CASSHTDTQYF. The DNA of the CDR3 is TGTGCCAGCAGCCACACAGATACGCAGTATTTT.

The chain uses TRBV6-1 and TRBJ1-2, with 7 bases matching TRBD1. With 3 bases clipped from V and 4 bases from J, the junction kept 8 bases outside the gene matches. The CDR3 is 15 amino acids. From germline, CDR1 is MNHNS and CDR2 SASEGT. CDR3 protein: CASSDEGAVVYGYTF. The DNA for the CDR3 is TGTGCCAGCAGTGATGAGGGGGCGGTTGTCTATGGCTACACCTTC.

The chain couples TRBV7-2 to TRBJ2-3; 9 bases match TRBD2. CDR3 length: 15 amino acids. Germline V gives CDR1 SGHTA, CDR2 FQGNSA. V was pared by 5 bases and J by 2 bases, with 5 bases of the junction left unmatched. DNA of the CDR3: TGTGCCAGCAGCGCCCTAGCGGGACCCACAGATACGCAGTATTTT. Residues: CASSALAGPTDTQYF.

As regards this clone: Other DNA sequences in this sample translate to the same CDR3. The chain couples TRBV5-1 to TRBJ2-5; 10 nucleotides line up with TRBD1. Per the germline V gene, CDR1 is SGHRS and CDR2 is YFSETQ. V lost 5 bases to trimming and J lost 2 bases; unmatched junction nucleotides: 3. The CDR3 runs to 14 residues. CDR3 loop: CASSLGQGQETQYF. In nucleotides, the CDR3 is TGCGCCAGCAGTCTGGGACAGGGGCAAGAGACCCAGTACTTC.

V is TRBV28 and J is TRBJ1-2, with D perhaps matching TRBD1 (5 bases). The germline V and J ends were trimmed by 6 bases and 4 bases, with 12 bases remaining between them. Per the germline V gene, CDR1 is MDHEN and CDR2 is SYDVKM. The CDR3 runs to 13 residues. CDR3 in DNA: TGTGCCAGCAGCCCTACAGGATTCTATGGCTACACCTTC. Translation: CASSPTGFYGYTF.

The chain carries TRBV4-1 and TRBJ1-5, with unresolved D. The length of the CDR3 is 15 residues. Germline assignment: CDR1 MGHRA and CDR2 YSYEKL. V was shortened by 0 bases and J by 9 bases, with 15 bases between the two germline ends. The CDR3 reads CASSQDWSAERPQHF. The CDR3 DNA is TGCGCCAGCAGCCAAGACTGGTCAGCCGAGCGGCCCCAGCATTTT.

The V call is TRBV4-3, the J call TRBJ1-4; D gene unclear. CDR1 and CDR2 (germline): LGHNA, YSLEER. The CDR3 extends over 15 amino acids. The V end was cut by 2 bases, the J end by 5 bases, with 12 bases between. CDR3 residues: CASSQMDRRNEKLFF. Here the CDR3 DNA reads TGCGCCAGCAGCCAAATGGACCGACGGAATGAAAAACTGTTTTTT.

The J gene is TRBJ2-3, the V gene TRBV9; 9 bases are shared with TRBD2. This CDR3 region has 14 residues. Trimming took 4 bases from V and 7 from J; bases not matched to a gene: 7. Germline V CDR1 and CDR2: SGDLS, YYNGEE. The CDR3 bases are TGTGCCAGCAGCATTAGCGGGAGTGGGAATACGCAGTATTTT. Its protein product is CASSISGSGNTQYF.

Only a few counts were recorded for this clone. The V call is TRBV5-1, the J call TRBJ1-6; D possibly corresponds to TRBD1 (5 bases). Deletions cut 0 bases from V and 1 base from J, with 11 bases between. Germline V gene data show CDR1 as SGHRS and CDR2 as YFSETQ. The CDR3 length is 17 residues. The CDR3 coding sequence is TGCGCCAGCAGCTTGGCCGAAGGGGTATCCTATAATTCACCCCTCCACTTT. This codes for CASSLAEGVSYNSPLHF. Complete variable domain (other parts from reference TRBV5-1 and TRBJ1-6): KAGVTQTPRYLIKTRGQQVTLSCSPISGHRSVSWYQQTPGQGLQFLFEYFSETQRNKGNFPGRFSGRQFSNSRSEMNVSTLELGDSALYLCASSLAEGVSYNSPLHFGNGTRLTVT.

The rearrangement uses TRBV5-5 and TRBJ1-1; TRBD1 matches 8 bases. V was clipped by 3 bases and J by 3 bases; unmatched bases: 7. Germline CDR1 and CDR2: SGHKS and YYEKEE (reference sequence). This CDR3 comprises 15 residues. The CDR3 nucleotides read TGTGCCAGCAGCTACCGGACAGGGACGGACACTGAAGCTTTCTTT. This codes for CASSYRTGTDTEAFF.

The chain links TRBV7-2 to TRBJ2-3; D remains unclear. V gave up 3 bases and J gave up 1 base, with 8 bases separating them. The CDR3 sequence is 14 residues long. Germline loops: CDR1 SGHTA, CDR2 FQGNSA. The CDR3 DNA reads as TGTGCCAGCAGCTTGCCACTTCGCACAGATACGCAGTATTTT. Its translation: CASSLPLRTDTQYF.

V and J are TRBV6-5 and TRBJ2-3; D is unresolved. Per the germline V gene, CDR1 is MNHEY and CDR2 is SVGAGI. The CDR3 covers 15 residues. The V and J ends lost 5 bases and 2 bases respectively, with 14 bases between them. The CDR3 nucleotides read TGTGCCAGCAGTAGTGTGCAGGACCTCACAGATACGCAGTATTTT. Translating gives CASSSVQDLTDTQYF.

CDR3 amino acids: CSASLGVNTEAFF. The CDR3, as DNA: TGCAGTGCTAGTTTAGGGGTGAACACTGAAGCTTTCTTT. This chain links TRBV20-1 with TRBJ1-1, with D tentatively TRBD1 (5 bases). Looked up from germline, CDR1 is DFQATT and CDR2 is SNEGSKA (reference sequence). There are 13 residues in the CDR3. The V end lost 3 bases, the J end lost 0 bases, and 8 bases lay between the germline ends.

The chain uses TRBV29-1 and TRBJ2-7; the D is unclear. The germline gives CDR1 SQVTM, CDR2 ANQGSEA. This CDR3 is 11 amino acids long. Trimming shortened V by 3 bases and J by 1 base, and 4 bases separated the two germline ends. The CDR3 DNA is TGCAGCGTTGAGGTTTCCTACGAGCAGTACTTC. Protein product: CSVEVSYEQYF.

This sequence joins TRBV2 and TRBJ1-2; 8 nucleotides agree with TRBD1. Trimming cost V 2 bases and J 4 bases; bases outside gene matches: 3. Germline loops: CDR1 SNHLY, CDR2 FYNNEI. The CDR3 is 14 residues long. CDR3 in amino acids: CASSEQGASYGYTF. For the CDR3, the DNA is TGTGCCAGCAGTGAACAGGGGGCGAGCTATGGCTACACCTTC.

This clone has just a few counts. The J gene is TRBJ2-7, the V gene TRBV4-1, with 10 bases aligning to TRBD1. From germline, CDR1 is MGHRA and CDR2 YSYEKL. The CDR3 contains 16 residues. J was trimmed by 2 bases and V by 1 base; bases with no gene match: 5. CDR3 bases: TGCGCCAGCAGCCAAGGACCGGGACAGGGGACCTACGAGCAGTACTTC. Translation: CASSQGPGQGTYEQYF.

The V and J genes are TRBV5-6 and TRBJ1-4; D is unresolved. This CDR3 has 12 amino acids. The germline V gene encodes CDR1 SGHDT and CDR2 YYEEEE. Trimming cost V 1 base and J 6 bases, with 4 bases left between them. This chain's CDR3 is CASSLSHEKLFF. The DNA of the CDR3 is TGTGCCAGCAGCTTGTCTCATGAAAAACTGTTTTTT.

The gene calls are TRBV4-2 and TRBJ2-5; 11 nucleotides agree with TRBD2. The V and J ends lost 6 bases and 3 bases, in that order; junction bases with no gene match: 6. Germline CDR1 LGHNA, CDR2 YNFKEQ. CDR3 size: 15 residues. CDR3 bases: TGTGCCAGCAGACAGGGACTAGCGGAAAAAGAGACCCAGTACTTC. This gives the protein CASRQGLAEKETQYF.

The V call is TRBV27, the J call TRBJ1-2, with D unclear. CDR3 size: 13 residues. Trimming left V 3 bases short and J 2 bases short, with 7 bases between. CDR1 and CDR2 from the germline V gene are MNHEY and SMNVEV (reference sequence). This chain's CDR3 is CASSFGGNYGYTF. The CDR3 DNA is TGTGCCAGCAGTTTTGGAGGGAACTATGGCTACACCTTC.

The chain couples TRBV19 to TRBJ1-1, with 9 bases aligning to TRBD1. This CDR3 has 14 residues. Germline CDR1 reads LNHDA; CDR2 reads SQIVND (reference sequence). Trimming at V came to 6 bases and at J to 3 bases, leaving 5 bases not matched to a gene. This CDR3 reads CASSLTGGDTEAFF. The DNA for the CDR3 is TGTGCCAGTAGCCTGACAGGGGGAGACACTGAAGCTTTCTTT.